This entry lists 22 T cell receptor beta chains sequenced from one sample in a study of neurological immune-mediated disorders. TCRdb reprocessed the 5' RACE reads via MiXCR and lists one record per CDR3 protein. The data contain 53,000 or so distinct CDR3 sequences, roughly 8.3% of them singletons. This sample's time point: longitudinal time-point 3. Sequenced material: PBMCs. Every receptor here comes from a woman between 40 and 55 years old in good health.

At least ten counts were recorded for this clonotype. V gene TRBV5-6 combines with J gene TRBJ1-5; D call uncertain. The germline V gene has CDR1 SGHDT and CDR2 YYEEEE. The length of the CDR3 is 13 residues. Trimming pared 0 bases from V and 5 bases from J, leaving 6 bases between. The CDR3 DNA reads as TGTGCCAGCAGCTTGGGAGAGGATCAGCCCCAGCATTTT. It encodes CASSLGEDQPQHF.

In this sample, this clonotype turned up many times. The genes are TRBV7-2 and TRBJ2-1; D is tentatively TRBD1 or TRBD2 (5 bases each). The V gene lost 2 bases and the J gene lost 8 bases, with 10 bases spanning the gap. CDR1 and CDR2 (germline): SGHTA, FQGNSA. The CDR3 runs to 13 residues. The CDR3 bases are TGTGCCAGCAGCTTAACCCTGGGGGATGAGCAGTTCTTC. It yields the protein CASSLTLGDEQFF.

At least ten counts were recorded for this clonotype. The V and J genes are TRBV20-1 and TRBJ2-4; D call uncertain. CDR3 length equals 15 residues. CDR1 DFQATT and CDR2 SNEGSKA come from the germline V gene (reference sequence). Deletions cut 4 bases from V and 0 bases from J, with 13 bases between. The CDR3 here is CSATMAPLAKNIQYF. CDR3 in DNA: TGCAGTGCTACGATGGCCCCCCTAGCCAAAAACATTCAGTACTTC.

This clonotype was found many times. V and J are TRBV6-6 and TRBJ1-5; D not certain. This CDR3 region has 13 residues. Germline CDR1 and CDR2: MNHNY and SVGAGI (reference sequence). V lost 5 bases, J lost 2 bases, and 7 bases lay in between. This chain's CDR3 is CASSPRGNQPQHF. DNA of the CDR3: TGTGCCAGCAGTCCTAGGGGCAATCAGCCCCAGCATTTT.

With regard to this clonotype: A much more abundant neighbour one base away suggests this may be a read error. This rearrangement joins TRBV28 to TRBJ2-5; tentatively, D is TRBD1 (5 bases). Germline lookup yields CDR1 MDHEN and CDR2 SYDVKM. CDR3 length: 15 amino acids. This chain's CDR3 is CASSSDAGIQETKYF. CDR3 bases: TGTGCCAGCAGTTCCGATGCAGGGATCCAAGAGACCAAGTACTTC.

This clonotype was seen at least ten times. CDR3 sequence (DNA): TGTGCCAGCAGCCCATCCCGGACAGAGAACTATGGCTACACCTTC. Its protein product is CASSPSRTENYGYTF. The chain has TRBV4-2 and TRBJ1-2, with D possibly being TRBD1 (6 bases). CDR3 length: 15 amino acids. The V end was cut by 4 bases, the J end by 2 bases, with 14 bases between. Per germline, CDR1 LGHNA and CDR2 YNFKEQ.

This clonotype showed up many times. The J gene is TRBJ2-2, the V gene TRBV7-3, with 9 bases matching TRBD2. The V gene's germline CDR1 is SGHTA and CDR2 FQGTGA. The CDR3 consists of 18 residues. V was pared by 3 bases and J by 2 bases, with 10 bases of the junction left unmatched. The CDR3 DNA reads TGTGCCAGCAGCTTCACTGTTAAGCGGGGGGCTAACACCGGGGAGCTGTTTTTT. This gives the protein CASSFTVKRGANTGELFF.

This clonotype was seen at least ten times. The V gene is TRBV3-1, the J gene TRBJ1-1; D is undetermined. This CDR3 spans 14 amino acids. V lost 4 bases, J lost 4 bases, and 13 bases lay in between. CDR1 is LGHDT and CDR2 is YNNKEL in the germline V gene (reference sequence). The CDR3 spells CASSRLVIGTEAFF. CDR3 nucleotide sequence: TGTGCCAGCAGCCGGCTGGTAATCGGCACTGAAGCTTTCTTT.

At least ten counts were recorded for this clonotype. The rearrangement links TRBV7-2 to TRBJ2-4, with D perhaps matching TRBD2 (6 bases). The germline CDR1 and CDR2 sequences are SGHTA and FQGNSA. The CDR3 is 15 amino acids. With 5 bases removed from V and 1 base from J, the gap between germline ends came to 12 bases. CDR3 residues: CASSRASVAKNIQYF. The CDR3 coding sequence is TGTGCCAGCAGCCGGGCTAGCGTGGCCAAAAACATTCAGTACTTC.

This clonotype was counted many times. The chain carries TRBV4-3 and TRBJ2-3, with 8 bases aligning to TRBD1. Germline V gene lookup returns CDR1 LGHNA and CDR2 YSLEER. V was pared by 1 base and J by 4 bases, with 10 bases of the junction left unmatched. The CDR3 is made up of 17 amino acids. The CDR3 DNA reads TGCGCCAGCAGCCAAGTTCCCGCAGGGGGCGAGCCAGATACGCAGTATTTT. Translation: CASSQVPAGGEPDTQYF.

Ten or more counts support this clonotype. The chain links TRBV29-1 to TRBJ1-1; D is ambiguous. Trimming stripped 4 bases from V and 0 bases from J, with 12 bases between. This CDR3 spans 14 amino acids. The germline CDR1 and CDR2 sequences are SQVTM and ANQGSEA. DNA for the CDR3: TGCAGCGTTGTTGGACGAAGAATGAACACTGAAGCTTTCTTT. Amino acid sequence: CSVVGRRMNTEAFF.

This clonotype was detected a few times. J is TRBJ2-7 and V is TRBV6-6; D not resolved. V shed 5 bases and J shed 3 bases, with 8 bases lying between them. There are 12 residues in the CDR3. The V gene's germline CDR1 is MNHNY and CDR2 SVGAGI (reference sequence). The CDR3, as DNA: TGTGCCAGCAGTCAGAAGAGCTACGAGCAGTACTTC. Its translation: CASSQKSYEQYF.

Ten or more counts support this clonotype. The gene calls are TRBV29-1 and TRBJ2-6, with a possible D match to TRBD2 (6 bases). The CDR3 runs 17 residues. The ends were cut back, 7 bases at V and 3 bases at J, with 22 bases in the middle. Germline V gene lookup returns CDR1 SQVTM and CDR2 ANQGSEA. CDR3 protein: CSAERDLPGVGANVLTF. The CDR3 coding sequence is TGCAGCGCCGAACGGGACTTGCCGGGAGTTGGGGCCAACGTCCTGACTTTC.

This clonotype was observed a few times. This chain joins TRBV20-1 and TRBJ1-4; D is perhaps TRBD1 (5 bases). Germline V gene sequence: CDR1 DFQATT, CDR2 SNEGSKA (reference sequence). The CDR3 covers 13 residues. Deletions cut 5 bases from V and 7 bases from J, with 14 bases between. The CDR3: CSARREMTEKLFF. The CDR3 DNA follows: TGCAGTGCTCGCAGGGAAATGACTGAAAAACTGTTTTTT.

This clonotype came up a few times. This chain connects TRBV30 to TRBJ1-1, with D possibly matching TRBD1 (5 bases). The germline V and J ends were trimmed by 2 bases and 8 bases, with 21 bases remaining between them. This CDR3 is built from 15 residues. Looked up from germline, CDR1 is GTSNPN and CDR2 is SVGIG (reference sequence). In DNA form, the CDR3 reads TGTGCCTGGAGTATCCGGGCGGGGCCTCGAGGGGAAGCTTTCTTT. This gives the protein CAWSIRAGPRGEAFF. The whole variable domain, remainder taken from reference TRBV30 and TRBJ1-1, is SQTIHQWPATLVQPVGSPLSLECTVEGTSNPNLYWYRQAAGRGLQLLFYSVGIGQISSEVPQNLSASRPQDRQFILSSKKLLLSDSGFYLCAWSIRAGPRGEAFFGQGTRLTVV.

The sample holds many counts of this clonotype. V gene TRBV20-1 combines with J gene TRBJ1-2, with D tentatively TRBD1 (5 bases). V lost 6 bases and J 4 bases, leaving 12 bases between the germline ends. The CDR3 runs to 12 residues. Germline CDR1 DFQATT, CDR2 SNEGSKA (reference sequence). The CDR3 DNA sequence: TGCAGTGCCCGCGTGGGGGGCTATGGCTACACCTTC. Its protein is CSARVGGYGYTF.

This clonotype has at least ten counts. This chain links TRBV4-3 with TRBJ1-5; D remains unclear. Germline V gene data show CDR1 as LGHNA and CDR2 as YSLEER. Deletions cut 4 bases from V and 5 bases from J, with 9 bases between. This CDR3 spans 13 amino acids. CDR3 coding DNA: TGCGCCAGCAGCCCCGGGCTACATCAGCCCCAGCATTTT. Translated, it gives CASSPGLHQPQHF.

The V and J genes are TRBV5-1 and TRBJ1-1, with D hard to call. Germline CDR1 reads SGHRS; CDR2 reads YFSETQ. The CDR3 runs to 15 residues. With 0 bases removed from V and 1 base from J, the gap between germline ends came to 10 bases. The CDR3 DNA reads TGCGCCAGCAGCTTGGGCTTCGGGGAGAACACTGAAGCTTTCTTT. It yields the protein CASSLGFGENTEAFF.

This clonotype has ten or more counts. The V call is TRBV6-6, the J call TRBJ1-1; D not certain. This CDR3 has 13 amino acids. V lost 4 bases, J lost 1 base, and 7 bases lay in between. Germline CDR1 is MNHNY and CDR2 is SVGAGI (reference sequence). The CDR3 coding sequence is TGTGCCAGCAGTTCAGGAGGGAACACTGAAGCTTTCTTT. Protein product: CASSSGGNTEAFF.

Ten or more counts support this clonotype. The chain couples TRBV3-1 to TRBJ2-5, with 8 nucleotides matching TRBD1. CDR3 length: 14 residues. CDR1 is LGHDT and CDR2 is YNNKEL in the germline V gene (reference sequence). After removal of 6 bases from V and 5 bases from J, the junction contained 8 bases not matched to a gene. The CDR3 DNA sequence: TGTGCCAGCAGTTCTAGGACAGGGCGGGAGACCCAGTACTTC. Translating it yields CASSSRTGRETQYF.

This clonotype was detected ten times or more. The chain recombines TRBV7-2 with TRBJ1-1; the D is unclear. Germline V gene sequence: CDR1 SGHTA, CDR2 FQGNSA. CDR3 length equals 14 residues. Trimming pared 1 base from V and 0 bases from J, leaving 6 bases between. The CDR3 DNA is TGTGCCAGCAGCTTAGGCCTCCTGAACACTGAAGCTTTCTTT. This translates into CASSLGLLNTEAFF.

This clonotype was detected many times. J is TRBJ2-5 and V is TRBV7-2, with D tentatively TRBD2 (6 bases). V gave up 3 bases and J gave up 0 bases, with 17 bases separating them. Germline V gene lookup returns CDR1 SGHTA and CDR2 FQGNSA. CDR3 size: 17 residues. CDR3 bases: TGTGCCAGCAGCTTTCGAGCGGGCGGGACGTACCAAGAGACCCAGTACTTC. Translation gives CASSFRAGGTYQETQYF.